This is a list of T cell receptor beta chains from one sample in a study of CD4 and CD8 cells across lung adenocarcinoma regions. TCRdb independently ran MiXCR on the PCR reads; one entry per CDR3 protein. Here the sample spans 10,000 to 15,000 distinct CDR3 sequences, under 75% being singletons. The sample comprised CD8+ T cells from the margin of a lung tumor. Receptors originate from a female donor with lung adenocarcinoma. The CD4 and CD8 labels of this study may be unreliable. CDR3s include the opening cysteine and the closing phenylalanine or tryptophan. A D gene is named only where the DNA matches it firmly. Part of the rows lack a size; the others show once, few, many or a class for expanded clones.

v_gene: TRBV6-1; abundance: .; j_gene: TRBJ2-4; d_gene: TRBD2; CDR3nt: TGTGCCAGCAGGGGGACCGGCGGGGGGGCGCGTGGCACAGATATGCAGTATTTC; CDR3aa: CASRGTGGGARGTDMQYF
v_gene: TRBV6-1; abundance: .; j_gene: TRBJ1-1; d_gene: .; CDR3nt: TGTGCCAGCAGTGAACTGGGAGACACTGAATATATCTTC; CDR3aa: CASSELGDTEYIF
v_gene: TRBV7-6; abundance: .; j_gene: TRBJ1-1; d_gene: .; CDR3nt: TGTGCCAGCAGCTTCTCCAGCAGTTCCACTGAAGCTTTCTTT; CDR3aa: CASSFSSSSTEAFF
v_gene: TRBV6-1; abundance: once; j_gene: TRBJ2-7; d_gene: TRBD1; CDR3nt: TGTGCCAGCAGTCCTAGGGGGCTGCGAGCCACAGATATGCAGTACTTC; CDR3aa: CASSPRGLRATDMQYF
v_gene: TRBV6-5; abundance: .; j_gene: TRBJ2-7; d_gene: TRBD2; CDR3nt: TGTGCCAGCAGTTACTCGATAAGCGGGGAAACCTACGAGCAGTACTTC; CDR3aa: CASSYSISGETYEQYF
v_gene: TRBV10-1; abundance: few; j_gene: TRBJ2-1; d_gene: .; CDR3nt: TGCGCCAGCAGTGGAGGGAGCTCCTACAATGAGCAGTTCTTC; CDR3aa: CASSGGSSYNEQFF
v_gene: TRBV6-1; abundance: .; j_gene: TRBJ2-4; d_gene: .; CDR3nt: TGTGCCAGCCGGGGGAGGGGAGGGACAGACACGCAGTATTTC; CDR3aa: CASRGRGGTDTQYF
v_gene: TRBV10-1; abundance: .; j_gene: TRBJ2-1; d_gene: TRBD2; CDR3nt: TGCGCCAGCAGTGTAGCCGGGACTAGCTCCTACAATGAGCAGTTCTTC; CDR3aa: CASSVAGTSSYNEQFF
v_gene: TRBV7-2; abundance: .; j_gene: TRBJ2-7; d_gene: .; CDR3nt: TGTGCCAGCAGCTTTTCGGACGGGAGCATCTACGAGCAGTACTTC; CDR3aa: CASSFSDGSIYEQYF
v_gene: TRBV10-1; abundance: .; j_gene: TRBJ2-4; d_gene: .; CDR3nt: TGCGCGAGCCTCGGGGTGCGGGACCAAGGGTTTCAGTACTTC; CDR3aa: CASLGVRDQGFQYF
v_gene: TRBV27; abundance: .; j_gene: TRBJ1-2; d_gene: .; CDR3nt: TGTGCCAGCAGTTTATCTCTAGGTGGCTATGGCTACACCTTC; CDR3aa: CASSLSLGGYGYTF
v_gene: TRBV6-1; abundance: .; j_gene: TRBJ2-3; d_gene: .; CDR3nt: TGTGCCAGCAGTGATTTGGAGCCTTACAATGAGCAGTATTTT; CDR3aa: CASSDLEPYNEQYF
v_gene: TRBV6-1; abundance: .; j_gene: TRBJ2-1; d_gene: TRBD2; CDR3nt: TGTGCCAGCTCTTTTAGCGGGAGGGGCAATGAGCAGTTCTTC; CDR3aa: CASSFSGRGNEQFF
v_gene: TRBV6-5; abundance: .; j_gene: TRBJ2-1; d_gene: .; CDR3nt: TGTGCCAGCAGTTACTCGACTAGTGGGAATGAGCAGTTCTTC; CDR3aa: CASSYSTSGNEQFF
v_gene: TRBV30; abundance: many; j_gene: TRBJ1-2; d_gene: .; CDR3nt: TGTGCCTGGAGTGTAGGTGGGGCATTGGACTATGGCTACACCTTC; CDR3aa: CAWSVGGALDYGYTF
v_gene: TRBV4-2; abundance: many; j_gene: TRBJ2-2; d_gene: .; CDR3nt: TGTGCCAGCAGCCAAGGTTCGGGACCCAGCAGGGAGCTGTTTTTT; CDR3aa: CASSQGSGPSRELFF
v_gene: TRBV27; abundance: large; j_gene: TRBJ1-2; d_gene: .; CDR3nt: TGTGCCAGCAGCACAGGAGAAGCTGGGTTGTATGGCTACACCTTC; CDR3aa: CASSTGEAGLYGYTF
v_gene: TRBV3-1; abundance: few; j_gene: TRBJ2-2; d_gene: .; CDR3nt: TGTGCCAGCAGCCAGGGGAACACCGGGGAGCTGTTTTTT; CDR3aa: CASSQGNTGELFF
v_gene: TRBV4-1; abundance: .; j_gene: TRBJ2-5; d_gene: .; CDR3nt: TGCGCGAGCAGCCAGGGCCCCAACCGAGAGACCCAGTACTTC; CDR3aa: CASSQGPNRETQYF
v_gene: TRBV7-8; abundance: .; j_gene: TRBJ2-1; d_gene: .; CDR3nt: TGTGCCAGCAGTTTATTAGCAGAGCAGTTCTTC; CDR3aa: CASSLLAEQFF
v_gene: TRBV6-1; abundance: .; j_gene: TRBJ2-5; d_gene: .; CDR3nt: TGTGCCAGCAGTCCCCCGGGACCCTACGAGACCCAGTACTTC; CDR3aa: CASSPPGPYETQYF
v_gene: TRBV6-1; abundance: .; j_gene: TRBJ2-4; d_gene: TRBD2; CDR3nt: TGTGCCAGCACCCACCCGACTAGCGGAAACAATGAGCAGTACTTC; CDR3aa: CASTHPTSGNNEQYF
v_gene: TRBV25-1; abundance: .; j_gene: TRBJ2-1; d_gene: .; CDR3nt: TGTGCCAGCAGTGAATTCCGCGACAGCCAGGCCTACAATGAGCAGTTCTTC; CDR3aa: CASSEFRDSQAYNEQFF
v_gene: TRBV6-1; abundance: .; j_gene: TRBJ2-1; d_gene: .; CDR3nt: TGTGCCAGCAGTGAACCCCGAGAGCAGTTCTTC; CDR3aa: CASSEPREQFF
v_gene: TRBV6-1; abundance: .; j_gene: TRBJ1-2; d_gene: TRBD1; CDR3nt: TGTGCCAGCAGTAAGGACAGGGCCTATGGCTACACCTTC; CDR3aa: CASSKDRAYGYTF
v_gene: TRBV4-1; abundance: .; j_gene: TRBJ2-3; d_gene: .; CDR3nt: TGCGCCAGCAGCCAAGTTGGGACGAGGAATACGCAGTATTTT; CDR3aa: CASSQVGTRNTQYF
v_gene: TRBV6-1; abundance: .; j_gene: TRBJ1-6; d_gene: .; CDR3nt: TGTGCCAGCAGCACAAAGACAGGCCAATCACCCCTCCACTTT; CDR3aa: CASSTKTGQSPLHF
v_gene: TRBV12-3/TRBV12-4; abundance: many; j_gene: TRBJ2-2; d_gene: .; CDR3nt: TGTGCCAGCAGTTACGATAGGGGGGTGTGGAACACCGGGGAGCTGTTTTTT; CDR3aa: CASSYDRGVWNTGELFF
v_gene: TRBV7-2; abundance: few; j_gene: TRBJ2-1; d_gene: TRBD2; CDR3nt: TGTGCCAGCAGCTCAGCCGGGACTAGATCATACAATGAGCAGTTCTTC; CDR3aa: CASSSAGTRSYNEQFF
v_gene: TRBV6-1; abundance: .; j_gene: TRBJ2-4; d_gene: .; CDR3nt: TGTGCCAGCAGTCCGGGCCTGGGAGCCACAGATACGCAGTACTTC; CDR3aa: CASSPGLGATDTQYF
v_gene: TRBV10-1; abundance: few; j_gene: TRBJ2-1; d_gene: TRBD2; CDR3nt: TGCGCCAGCAGAGGCCAACTAGCGGGAGTCCACTATGAGCAGTTCTTC; CDR3aa: CASRGQLAGVHYEQFF
v_gene: TRBV3-1; abundance: .; j_gene: TRBJ2-1; d_gene: TRBD2; CDR3nt: TGTGCCAGCAGCCAAGGCTATGGCGGGGGGGCCTCTGAGCAGTTCTTC; CDR3aa: CASSQGYGGGASEQFF
v_gene: TRBV25-1; abundance: .; j_gene: TRBJ1-2; d_gene: TRBD1; CDR3nt: TGTGCCAGCAGCTTACAGACAGGGATGGCTGAAGCTTCCTTC; CDR3aa: CASSLQTGMAEASF
v_gene: TRBV6-5; abundance: medium-sized; j_gene: TRBJ1-1; d_gene: .; CDR3nt: TGTGCCAGCAGTTATTCATCGAACACTGAAGCTTTCTTT; CDR3aa: CASSYSSNTEAFF
v_gene: TRBV10-1; abundance: .; j_gene: TRBJ2-7; d_gene: .; CDR3nt: TGCGCGGGGCTCGGGGGCCCTGACCAAGATACGCAGTACTTC; CDR3aa: CAGLGGPDQDTQYF
v_gene: TRBV6-1; abundance: .; j_gene: TRBJ2-7; d_gene: TRBD1; CDR3nt: TGTGCCAGCCGGACAGGGTCGTACGAGCAGTACTTC; CDR3aa: CASRTGSYEQYF
v_gene: TRBV10-1; abundance: .; j_gene: TRBJ2-4; d_gene: .; CDR3nt: TGCGCCAGCAGTGGGGGGCGGGACGAAGGGACTCAGTACTTC; CDR3aa: CASSGGRDEGTQYF
v_gene: TRBV4-1; abundance: .; j_gene: TRBJ2-7; d_gene: .; CDR3nt: TGCGCGAGCAGCCCCCCGGGGTCGAGAGCCACAGATACGCAGTACTTC; CDR3aa: CASSPPGSRATDTQYF
v_gene: TRBV4-2; abundance: many; j_gene: TRBJ2-1; d_gene: .; CDR3nt: TGTGCCAGCAGCCGGGGGCACTCGGGGGAATACAATGAGCAGTTCTTC; CDR3aa: CASSRGHSGEYNEQFF
v_gene: TRBV6-1; abundance: .; j_gene: TRBJ2-2; d_gene: TRBD2; CDR3nt: TGTGCCAGCAGACACGGGTTAGCGGGGGAAATCGCGAACACCGGGGAGCTGTTTTTT; CDR3aa: CASRHGLAGEIANTGELFF
v_gene: TRBV12-5; abundance: .; j_gene: TRBJ2-5; d_gene: TRBD1; CDR3nt: TGTGCTAGTGGAACCGACAGGGGGACCCAAGAGACCCAGTACTTC; CDR3aa: CASGTDRGTQETQYF
v_gene: TRBV6-1; abundance: .; j_gene: TRBJ2-7; d_gene: .; CDR3nt: TGTGCCAGCAGCCCCGAATCAAAGCAGTACTTC; CDR3aa: CASSPESKQYF